The clone carrying this T cell receptor (beta chain) was picked up a small number of times. Antigen: not known. Trimming at V came to 3 bases and at J to 0 bases, leaving 5 bases not matched to a gene. CDR1 and CDR2 from the germline V gene are MNHEY and SMNVEV (reference sequence). This CDR3 is 16 amino acids long. Semi-nested PCR with Nested Universal Primer A followed constant-region reverse priming of full-length variable regions. Each CDR3 protein is one row after TCRdb ran MiXCR on the 5' RACE reads. The sample lists some 40,000 distinct CDR3 sequences; about a fifth were seen once. Cells sorted as Tregs were CD4+, CD25+ and CD127-/low. Whole-study results and caveats: Whole repertoires were not studied in the larger cohort, only one V-J beta rearrangement. Tumor Tregs overlapped most with tumor, then blood, naive CD4+ cells. In terms of TCR gene usage, tumor memory CD4+ T cells clustered together with blood and lymph node memory CD4+ cells, as well as with lymph node naive CD4+ cells.

The receptor was derived from a female donor with breast cancer. Specimen: Tregs sorted from a lymph node. The chain has TRBV27 and TRBJ1-1; 9 bases are a match to TRBD1. The CDR3 loop is CASSFLTGGMNTEAFF. CDR3 DNA sequence: TGTGCCAGCAGTTTTCTTACAGGGGGCATGAACACTGAAGCTTTCTTT.